This TCR beta chain was sequenced in a study of shared clonotypes between healthy human individuals. Clones were sequenced by immunoSEQ multiplex PCR, and TCRdb holds only the in-frame ones, with some missing. Among roughly 640,000 clones, over 65% were seen once, and the ten largest hold around 1.6%. V was cut by 5 bases and J by 1 base, with 13 bases left in between. Germline CDR1 and CDR2: SGHTA and FQGNSA. The CDR3 is 15 amino acids. V is TRBV7-2 and J is TRBJ2-3, with no clear D. This sequence was found in a woman aged 25 to 39 in good health. The sequenced material came from memory CD4+ T cells sorted from blood. The sample's subset: CD45RA-negative fraction. The CDR3: CASSLTKSRTDTQYF. The CDR3, as DNA: TGTGCCAGCAGCCTAACCAAGAGTCGCACAGATACGCAGTATTTT.